A selection of T cell receptor beta chains follows, all from one sample in a study of T cell responses to AZD1222 COVID-19 vaccine. Measured with immunoSEQ multiplex PCR; TCRdb has only the in-frame clones, and not every one. The sample consists of around 180,000 clones, 90% of them appearing once. The sequenced sample was peripheral blood, obtained on day 0 of AZD1222 vaccination. The receptors come from an adult in good health. The CDR3 runs from the conserved cysteine through the conserved F or W. A D gene is named only where the DNA matches it firmly. For some rows the clone size is stated as once, few or many, or as a class when expanded; others skip it.

j_call v_call clone_size d_call cdr3_nt cdr3_aa
TRBJ2-5 TRBV10-1 . . TGCGCCAGCAGTGAAGGGGGACCCGGCCGAGAGACCCAGTACTTC CASSEGGPGRETQYF
TRBJ2-4 TRBV6-2/TRBV6-3 . TRBD2 TGTGCCAGCAGTTTCCTTAGCGGGAATCGAGGGTCGGCCAAAAACATTCAGTACTTC CASSFLSGNRGSAKNIQYF
TRBJ2-7 TRBV4-2 . TRBD2 TGTGCCAGCAGCCAAGAGGATCCAATCGGACTAGCGGGAGGTACGTCCTACGAGCAGTACTTC CASSQEDPIGLAGGTSYEQYF
TRBJ1-6 TRBV28 . . TGTGCCAGCAGAGACCCACAGGGAACCGCCATTAATTCACCCCTCCACTTT CASRDPQGTAINSPLHF
TRBJ2-1 TRBV3-1/TRBV3-2 . . TGTGCCAGCAGCCAACGCCTTCCAAGGAATGAGCAGTTCTTC CASSQRLPRNEQFF
TRBJ2-1 TRBV6-4 few . TGTGCCCGTGACACTCTTTTTAGGGACGAGCAGTTCTTC CARDTLFRDEQFF
TRBJ1-4 TRBV18 . . TGTGCCAGCTCAGAGATGGGACGGACAACTAATGAAAAACTGTTTTTT CASSEMGRTTNEKLFF
TRBJ1-3 TRBV28 . TRBD1 TGTGCCAGCAGTCCATTGCATGGGACAGGGGGCTCTGGAAACACCATATATTTT CASSPLHGTGGSGNTIYF
TRBJ2-1 TRBV5-1 . TRBD1 TGCGCCAGCAAACAGGGGACCTACAATGAGCAGTTCTTC CASKQGTYNEQFF
TRBJ2-1 TRBV5-6 . . TGTGCCAGCAGTCGCGAGCTTGAGCAGTTCTTC CASSRELEQFF
TRBJ2-7 TRBV9 . . TGTGCCAGCAGCGTGGCAGGGAACTACGAGCAGTACTTC CASSVAGNYEQYF
TRBJ1-5 TRBV27 . . TGTGCCACCGCGGACCCTAGAGGTCAGCCCCAGCATTTT CATADPRGQPQHF
TRBJ1-4 TRBV4-1 . . TGCGCCAGCAGCCGATATCGACAGCCGGGAGGAGAAAAACTGTTTTTT CASSRYRQPGGEKLFF
TRBJ2-2 TRBV19 . . TGTGCCAGTAGTACTCGGACGGTTTCGAACACCGGGGAGCTGTTTTTT CASSTRTVSNTGELFF
TRBJ1-2 TRBV5-1 . . TGCGCCAGCAGCTTGGACACCTATGGCTACACCTTC CASSLDTYGYTF
TRBJ1-2 TRBV28 once TRBD1 TGTGCCAGCAGTGGGACAGGCCGTAACTATGGCTACACCTTC CASSGTGRNYGYTF
TRBJ1-2 TRBV5-5 . . TGTGCCAGCAGCCCGGGACATCGAGGCTACACCTTC CASSPGHRGYTF
TRBJ2-3 TRBV10-2 few . TGCGCCAGCAGGGGGGGCTCGGAGGATACGCAGTATTTT CASRGGSEDTQYF
TRBJ1-6 TRBV18 few TRBD1 TGTGCCAGCTCACCATCGGGACAGGGGAATAAAGCGTCAAATTCACCCCTCCACTTT CASSPSGQGNKASNSPLHF
TRBJ1-2 TRBV4-3 . . TGCGCCAGCAGCCAAGATGAGGGTGCGGGGGGCTACACCTTC CASSQDEGAGGYTF
TRBJ1-5 TRBV3-1/TRBV3-2 . . TGTGCCAGCAGCCAAGATGATTCGGAAAAGCCCCAGCATTTT CASSQDDSEKPQHF
TRBJ2-1 TRBV10-3 . TRBD2 TGTGCCATCAGTGAGTCACCTAGCGGGAGTTACAATGAGCAGTTCTTC CAISESPSGSYNEQFF
TRBJ1-1 TRBV18 . TRBD1 TGTGCCAGCTCACCCGCCGGGACAGGGGACACTGAAGCTTTCTTT CASSPAGTGDTEAFF
TRBJ2-1 TRBV7-9 . . TGTGCCAGCAGCTTAGAGCTCCATGAGCAGTTCTTC CASSLELHEQFF